Each of the 27 T cell receptor beta chains below was sequenced from the same sample in a study of T cells after yellow fever vaccination. TCRdb re-analysed the 5' RACE reads in MiXCR, keeping a single row per CDR3 protein. Of approximately 120,000 distinct CDR3 sequences in the sample, 8.9% were seen once. The sample here was CD8+ T cells sorted from PBMCs, taken on the day of the yellow fever booster vaccination. Source of these receptors: a man between 18 and 35 years old who received the YFV17D yellow fever vaccine.

This clonotype occurred a few times. This rearrangement joins TRBV13 to TRBJ1-4; TRBD1 agrees at 10 bases. Germline V lookup: CDR1 PRHDT, CDR2 FYEKMQ (reference sequence). The CDR3 runs 19 residues. V was pared by 5 bases and J by 6 bases, with 18 bases of the junction left unmatched. The CDR3: CASSPYAVPGQGRHEKLFF. The DNA for the CDR3 is TGTGCCAGCAGCCCCTATGCCGTCCCGGGACAGGGGCGGCATGAAAAACTGTTTTTT. The full variable domain, rest sourced from reference TRBV13 and TRBJ1-4, is AAGVIQSPRHLIKEKRETATLKCYPIPRHDTVYWYQQGPGQDPQFLISFYEKMQSDKGSIPDRFSAQQFSDYHSELNMSSLELGDSALYFCASSPYAVPGQGRHEKLFFGSGTQLSVL.

This chain connects TRBV6-5 to TRBJ2-1; D unresolved. This CDR3 has 12 residues. Germline V gives CDR1 MNHEY, CDR2 SVGAGI. The germline V and J ends were trimmed by 7 bases and 8 bases, with 12 bases remaining between them. The CDR3 is CASISVLDEQFF. The CDR3 DNA reads TGTGCCAGCATCAGCGTCCTCGATGAGCAGTTCTTC.

The chain carries TRBV4-3 and TRBJ1-1; D may be TRBD1 (5 bases). The CDR3 totals 14 residues. Germline CDR1 LGHNA, CDR2 YSLEER. Trimming stripped 2 bases from V and 2 bases from J, with 9 bases between. CDR3 amino acids: CASSQRGRNTEAFF. The CDR3 nucleotides read TGCGCCAGCAGCCAAAGGGGTCGCAACACTGAAGCTTTCTTT.

This clonotype was counted a few times. V gene TRBV5-5 combines with J gene TRBJ2-1; the match to TRBD2 covers 10 bases. CDR1 SGHKS and CDR2 YYEKEE come from the germline V gene (reference sequence). Trimming took 3 bases from V and 2 from J; bases not matched to a gene: 5. This CDR3 region has 16 residues. The CDR3 sequence is CASSSHSGGTYNEQFF. The CDR3 nucleotides are TGTGCCAGCAGCTCCCATAGCGGGGGGACCTACAATGAGCAGTTCTTC. The whole variable domain, remainder taken from reference TRBV5-5 and TRBJ2-1, is DAGVTQSPTHLIKTRGQQVTLRCSPISGHKSVSWYQQVLGQGPQFIFQYYEKEERGRGNFPDRFSARQFPNYSSELNVNALLLGDSALYLCASSSHSGGTYNEQFFGPGTRLTVL.

This clonotype was seen more than once but under ten times. The rearrangement links TRBV11-2 to TRBJ1-1, with a possible D match to TRBD1 (5 bases). The CDR3 sequence is 15 residues long. Deletions cut 0 bases from V and 6 bases from J, with 14 bases between. Germline assignment: CDR1 SGHAT and CDR2 FQNNGV. The CDR3 sequence: CASSLDLGRDPEAFF. CDR3 nucleotides: TGTGCCAGCAGCTTAGATCTGGGCAGGGATCCTGAAGCTTTCTTT.

The gene calls are TRBV9 and TRBJ2-2; possibly TRBD1 or TRBD2 for D (5 bases each). The CDR3 has 15 amino acids. The germline V gene encodes CDR1 SGDLS and CDR2 YYNGEE. The V and J ends lost 1 base and 3 bases respectively, with 10 bases between them. The CDR3 protein is CASSVWGSYTGELFF. CDR3 nucleotides: TGTGCCAGCAGCGTATGGGGGTCTTACACCGGGGAGCTGTTTTTT.

The V and J genes are TRBV7-6 and TRBJ2-1; the match to TRBD1 covers 9 bases. Germline loops: CDR1 SGHVS, CDR2 FNYEAQ. The CDR3 runs to 16 residues. Germline trimming cut 5 bases from V and 5 bases from J; bases unmatched to any gene: 10. The CDR3 sequence is CASSQLQGAGHNEQFF. The CDR3 region has the DNA TGTGCCAGCAGCCAGCTACAGGGGGCCGGACACAATGAGCAGTTCTTC.

J is TRBJ2-2 and V is TRBV4-1; D call uncertain. V lost 4 bases and J lost 5, with 8 bases in between. Germline V gene lookup returns CDR1 MGHRA and CDR2 YSYEKL. CDR3 length: 13 residues. The CDR3 nucleotides read TGCGCCAGCAGCCCGCAACCGACCGGGGAGCTGTTTTTT. Encoded protein: CASSPQPTGELFF.

This sequence joins TRBV7-9 and TRBJ1-1; D remains ambiguous. The CDR3 covers 13 residues. V shed 4 bases and J shed 3 bases, with 9 bases lying between them. Looked up from germline, CDR1 is SEHNR and CDR2 is FQNEAQ (reference sequence). In DNA, the CDR3 is TGTGCCAGCAGCTCAACCGTGGACACTGAAGCTTTCTTT. This encodes CASSSTVDTEAFF.

The CDR3 coding sequence is TGTGCCAGCAGCCAGGGTAGCAGGGGCACAGATACGCAGTATTTT. Translated, it gives CASSQGSRGTDTQYF. This chain joins TRBV4-2 and TRBJ2-3, with D possibly being TRBD1 (5 bases). The CDR3 contains 15 residues. Germline-derived CDR1 and CDR2 are LGHNA and YNFKEQ. Trimming removed 3 bases from V and 1 base from J, with 11 bases in between.

Only a few counts were recorded for this clonotype. The chain carries TRBV12-3 or TRBV12-4 and TRBJ2-5; 8 bases match TRBD1. This CDR3 has 16 amino acids. J lost 5 bases, V lost 3 bases, and 11 bases had no gene match. DNA of the CDR3: TGTGCCAGCAGTTTTTCCTTCGGACAGGGAACGGAGACCCAGTACTTC. Translated, it gives CASSFSFGQGTETQYF.

The chain combines TRBV6-5 with TRBJ1-5; 9 bases are shared with TRBD1. V shed 5 bases and J 0 bases; nucleotides not matched to a gene: 20. The germline gives CDR1 MNHEY, CDR2 SVGAGI. This CDR3 is built from 21 residues. The CDR3 DNA reads TGTGCCAGCAGTCAGACACTGACGGGACAGGGAGTTAAGAATAGCAATCAGCCCCAGCATTTT. Translating it yields CASSQTLTGQGVKNSNQPQHF.

CDR3 nucleotides: TGTGCCAGCCTTCTGGGACAGGGGGTCTACGAGCAGTACGTC. This encodes CASLLGQGVYEQYV. The rearrangement links TRBV2 to TRBJ2-7; 11 bases agree with TRBD1. After removal of 8 bases from V and 3 bases from J, the junction contained 6 bases not matched to a gene. The V gene's germline CDR1 is SNHLY and CDR2 FYNNEI. The CDR3 extends over 14 amino acids.

A few counts support this clonotype. Germline and junction disagree at one end, which may indicate a read error. The chain combines TRBV11-2 with TRBJ2-5, with D maybe TRBD2 (5 bases). Germline CDR1 and CDR2: SGHAT and FQNNGV. The CDR3 totals 11 residues. The CDR3 DNA sequence: TGTGCCAGCAGCTCGGGGTATATTAAGGACTTC. Protein product: CASSSGYIKDF.

This chain links TRBV11-2 with TRBJ2-5; perhaps TRBD1 as D (6 bases). The CDR3 extends over 12 amino acids. The germline V gene has CDR1 SGHAT and CDR2 FQNNGV. The V and J ends lost 5 bases and 10 bases respectively, with 14 bases between them. The CDR3, as DNA: TGTGCCAGCAGCGCCGAGGGGGTACTCCAGTACTTC. It is translated as CASSAEGVLQYF.

This clonotype was counted many times. The chain has TRBV6-5 and TRBJ2-3; D is unclear. V gave up 8 bases and J gave up 5 bases, with 14 bases separating them. CDR1 and CDR2 from the germline V gene are MNHEY and SVGAGI. The CDR3 length is 13 residues. CDR3 protein: CASYSYMEDTQYF. In nucleotides, the CDR3 is TGTGCCAGCTACTCTTATATGGAAGATACGCAGTATTTT.

The table lists this clonotype with a count of one. The rearrangement joins TRBV6-2 or TRBV6-3 to TRBJ1-5, with 9 bases identical to TRBD1. J was trimmed by 2 bases and V by 7 bases; bases with no gene match: 9. Germline CDR1 MNHEY, CDR2 SVGEGT. The CDR3 has 16 amino acids. The CDR3 loop reads CASNGGTGMRNQPQHF. For the CDR3, the DNA is TGTGCCAGCAATGGGGGGACAGGGATGCGCAATCAGCCCCAGCATTTT.

The genes are TRBV4-1 and TRBJ2-5, with TRBD2 matching over 8 bases. Trimming at V came to 0 bases and at J to 7 bases, leaving 4 bases not matched to a gene. Germline V gene data show CDR1 as MGHRA and CDR2 as YSYEKL. The length of the CDR3 is 14 residues. In DNA, the CDR3 is TGCGCCAGCAGCCAAGATCAGCTAGCGGGGACCCAGTACTTC. This codes for CASSQDQLAGTQYF.

The V gene is TRBV7-2, the J gene TRBJ2-3, with D perhaps TRBD1 or TRBD2 (5 bases each). The germline V gene has CDR1 SGHTA and CDR2 FQGNSA. The ends were cut back, 3 bases at V and 1 base at J, with 17 bases in the middle. This CDR3 has 17 amino acids. CDR3: CASSLSAWDAGTDTQYF. As DNA, the CDR3 is TGTGCCAGCAGCTTGAGTGCTTGGGACGCAGGCACAGATACGCAGTATTTT.

This clonotype was found many times. The chain has TRBV6-5 and TRBJ1-1; tentatively, D is TRBD1 (6 bases). The CDR3 extends over 11 amino acids. Trimming cost V 10 bases and J 7 bases, with 13 bases left between them. The germline V gene encodes CDR1 MNHEY and CDR2 SVGAGI. This CDR3 reads CAIAQGGEAFF. DNA of the CDR3: TGTGCCATCGCACAGGGAGGTGAAGCTTTCTTT.

In this sample, this clonotype turned up a few times. This chain connects TRBV9 to TRBJ2-3, with D tentatively TRBD2 (6 bases). Trimming took off 4 bases at V and 1 base at J, with 16 bases between the two ends. The length of the CDR3 is 16 residues. Germline V CDR1 and CDR2: SGDLS, YYNGEE. The CDR3, as DNA: TGTGCCAGCAGCCCGGAGGGGCAGATTCGCACAGATACGCAGTATTTT. It codes for CASSPEGQIRTDTQYF.

CDR3 protein: CASSLTGASLTYEQYV. In DNA, the CDR3 is TGTGCCAGCAGTTTGACCGGGGCTAGCCTCACCTACGAGCAGTACGTC. The V gene is TRBV27, the J gene TRBJ2-7; D possibly matches TRBD1 or TRBD2 (5 bases each). Germline V gives CDR1 MNHEY, CDR2 SMNVEV (reference sequence). Trimming pared 3 bases from V and 2 bases from J, leaving 17 bases between. The CDR3 contains 16 residues.

DNA for the CDR3: TGTGCCAGCAGCTTTAGAGGGCTCGAGCAGTACGTC. Amino acids: CASSFRGLEQYV. The chain is built from TRBV7-9 and TRBJ2-7; possible D gene TRBD2, 5 bases. Germline lookup yields CDR1 SEHNR and CDR2 FQNEAQ (reference sequence). The ends were cut back, 3 bases at V and 6 bases at J, with 9 bases in the middle. The CDR3 loop spans 12 amino acids.

This clonotype was observed a handful of times. V is TRBV23-1 and J is TRBJ2-1, with D perhaps given as TRBD1 or TRBD2 (5 bases each). TRBV23-1 falls under the ORF class, with uncertain function. The ends were cut back, 9 bases at V and 8 bases at J, with 5 bases in the middle. The CDR3 runs to 9 residues. The CDR3 DNA follows: TGCGCCAGGGGGGATGAGCAGTTCTTC. Translated: CARGDEQFF.

This clonotype was seen ten or more times. The chain has TRBV30 and TRBJ2-3, with TRBD1 identical over 10 bases. The ends lost 2 bases at V and 4 bases at J; junction bases unmatched: 6. The CDR3 length is 15 residues. Germline loops: CDR1 GTSNPN, CDR2 SVGIG (reference sequence). The CDR3 DNA follows: TGTGCCTGGAGTTTGGGACAGGGGTTCGCAGATACGCAGTATTTT. Translation gives CAWSLGQGFADTQYF.

This clonotype was found a few times. The chain recombines TRBV12-3 or TRBV12-4 with TRBJ2-7; 8 bases are shared with TRBD1. The V segment lost 5 bases and the J segment 6 bases; nucleotides outside the gene matches: 9. The length of the CDR3 is 14 residues. The CDR3 sequence is CASSPKGTGREQYF. The DNA for the CDR3 is TGTGCCAGCAGTCCGAAAGGGACAGGACGCGAGCAGTACTTC.

In this sample, this clonotype turned up a few times. The genes are TRBV7-9 and TRBJ1-1, with no clear D. V lost 3 bases and J 1 base, leaving 9 bases between the germline ends. CDR3 length: 14 residues. Germline assignment: CDR1 SEHNR and CDR2 FQNEAQ (reference sequence). The CDR3 spells CASSFTPGNTEAFF. CDR3 sequence (DNA): TGTGCCAGCAGCTTTACCCCAGGGAACACTGAAGCTTTCTTT.